This TCR beta chain derives from a study of cytomegalovirus exposure and HLA in healthy donors. General study points: In a later analysis, V- and J-gene trimming of beta chains associated with a DCLRE1C missense variant, replicated independently.

Looked up from germline, CDR1 is SNHLY and CDR2 is FYNNEI. The CDR3 has 15 residues. On this clone: Its antigen remains unknown.

It was healthy bone marrow donors who served as donors. 60 Vbeta and 13 Jbeta primers were used in PCR. Data came from immunoSEQ multiplex PCR; TCRdb stores just in-frame clones and leaves some out. The table lists roughly 150,000 clones, 65% to 80% of them singletons. The chain carries TRBV2 and TRBJ2-5; weak D call: TRBD1 (6 bases). The J call may not be correct, given that the DNA end is closer to TRBJ2-7. Material: PBMCs. The TCR sequence derives from a male donor in good health and CMV-seronegative. The CDR3 DNA sequence: TGTGCCAGCAGTGAGGCTGCAGGGGTCTACTACGAGCAGTACTTC. This encodes CASSEAAGVYYEQYF.